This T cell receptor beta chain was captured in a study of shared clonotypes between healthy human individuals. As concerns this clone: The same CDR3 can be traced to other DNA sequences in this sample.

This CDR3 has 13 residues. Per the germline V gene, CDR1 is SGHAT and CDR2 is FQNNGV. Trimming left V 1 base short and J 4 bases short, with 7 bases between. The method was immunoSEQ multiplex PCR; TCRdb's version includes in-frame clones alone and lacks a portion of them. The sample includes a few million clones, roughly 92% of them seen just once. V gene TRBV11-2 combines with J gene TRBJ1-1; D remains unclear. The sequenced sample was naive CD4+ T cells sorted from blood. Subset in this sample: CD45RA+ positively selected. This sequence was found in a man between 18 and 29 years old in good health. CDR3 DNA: TGTGCCAGCAGCTTAGGTGTGGGCACTGAAGCTTTCTTT. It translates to CASSLGVGTEAFF.